This record concerns one T cell receptor (beta chain) sequence. Those enrolled, adults aged about 18 to 89 years, came from about two dozen US areas. Exposed study participants had met a COVID-19 case within 2 weeks before entry. The sample originates from a study of blood T cell repertoires in COVID-19. The overall study: Collection of acute and convalescent COVID-19 samples took place in the United States, Italy and Spain.

As handled by the study authors: How many nucleated cells were present was estimated from reference gene primer amplification. Clones were read by immunoSEQ multiplex PCR, and TCRdb kept only the in-frame ones, dropping some. The V and J calls and clone size were taken over from that table, and D and trimming were inferred from the DNA. Of 250,000 to 300,000 clones in the sample, roughly 80% were seen once. Germline V gives CDR1 SGHNT, CDR2 YENEEA. V lost 8 bases, J lost 3 bases, and 14 bases lay in between. The CDR3 contains 13 residues. The specimen sequenced was PBMCs or T cells enriched from blood (not recorded which). V is TRBV11-3 and J is TRBJ2-7, with a weak D call TRBD1 (7 bases). This TCR was sampled from a man aged 35 to 55 who had been exposed to COVID-19. The CDR3 DNA reads as TGTGCCAGCGCTAGACAGGGAGGCTACGAGCAGTACTTC. Translation: CASARQGGYEQYF.